This is a list of T cell receptor beta chains from one sample in a study of blood T cell repertoires in COVID-19. The assay was immunoSEQ multiplex PCR, and TCRdb's table has in-frame clones only and misses some. The repertoire holds 200,000 to 250,000 clones, with about 90% as singletons. Sequencing was done on a sample of peripheral blood. These receptors originate from a man aged 18 to 35 with active or convalescent COVID-19. The CDR3 runs from the conserved cysteine through the conserved F or W. The D gene is left open where the match is weak. Size is omitted from some rows. Given values are once, few, many or a class for expanded clones.

J: TRBJ2-3; D: NA; V: TRBV11-1; size: NA; CDR3: CASSLNTGRDTQYF; DNA: TGTGCCAGCAGCTTAAACACAGGGCGGGATACGCAGTATTTT
J: TRBJ2-2; D: NA; V: TRBV5-1; size: NA; CDR3: CASSPSGVTGELFF; DNA: TGCGCCAGCAGCCCTAGTGGTGTCACCGGGGAGCTGTTTTTT
J: TRBJ1-1; D: TRBD1; V: TRBV27; size: NA; CDR3: CASRPDRANTEAFF; DNA: TGTGCCAGCAGACCGGACAGGGCGAACACTGAAGCTTTCTTT
J: TRBJ1-6; D: NA; V: TRBV4-2; size: NA; CDR3: CASSQDDTRTTYSPLHF; DNA: TGTGCCAGCAGCCAAGATGACACCCGCACCACCTATTCACCCCTCCACTTT
J: TRBJ2-3; D: TRBD2; V: TRBV5-1; size: NA; CDR3: CASSLVSSGSGTDTQYF; DNA: TGCGCCAGCAGCTTGGTGTCTAGCGGGAGCGGCACAGATACGCAGTATTTT
J: TRBJ1-4; D: NA; V: TRBV9; size: NA; CDR3: CASSPDRANEKLFF; DNA: TGTGCCAGCAGCCCTGACAGAGCTAATGAAAAACTGTTTTTT
J: TRBJ2-7; D: NA; V: TRBV6-2/TRBV6-3; size: NA; CDR3: CASSYKSLNLNYEQYF; DNA: TGTGCCAGCAGTTACAAGAGTCTGAACCTAAACTACGAGCAGTACTTC
J: TRBJ2-3; D: NA; V: TRBV25-1; size: NA; CDR3: CASTGGISTDTQYF; DNA: TGTGCCAGCACTGGGGGGATTAGCACAGATACGCAGTATTTT
J: TRBJ2-5; D: NA; V: TRBV29-1; size: NA; CDR3: CSVEGGGDQYF; DNA: TGCAGCGTAGAGGGAGGCGGGGACCAGTACTTC
J: TRBJ1-1; D: TRBD1; V: TRBV14; size: NA; CDR3: CASSQVQGLGTEAFF; DNA: TGTGCCAGCAGCCAAGTACAGGGGCTGGGCACTGAAGCTTTCTTT
J: TRBJ1-1; D: NA; V: TRBV5-5; size: NA; CDR3: CASSFYWGPMNTEAFF; DNA: TGTGCCAGCAGCTTTTATTGGGGCCCGATGAACACTGAAGCTTTCTTT
J: TRBJ1-2; D: NA; V: TRBV5-1; size: NA; CDR3: CASSLDRAAGGYTF; DNA: TGCGCCAGCAGCTTGGACAGGGCGGCCGGGGGCTACACCTTC
J: TRBJ1-5; D: NA; V: TRBV27; size: NA; CDR3: CASRPTYTTQPQHF; DNA: TGTGCCAGCAGACCTACCTACACTACTCAGCCCCAGCATTTT
J: TRBJ2-1; D: NA; V: TRBV28; size: NA; CDR3: CASIAPSELLDEQFF; DNA: TGTGCCAGCATTGCCCCCTCCGAGTTATTAGATGAGCAGTTCTTC
J: TRBJ1-1; D: TRBD1; V: TRBV12-3/TRBV12-4; size: NA; CDR3: CASSRTGTLEAFF; DNA: TGTGCCAGCAGCCGGACAGGAACCCTTGAGGCTTTCTTT
J: TRBJ2-7; D: TRBD1; V: TRBV11-2; size: NA; CDR3: CASTRDRGPGEQYF; DNA: TGTGCCAGCACCCGCGACAGGGGGCCAGGCGAGCAGTACTTC
J: TRBJ1-4; D: TRBD1; V: TRBV19; size: once; CDR3: CASSRTGNEKLFF; DNA: TGTGCCAGTTCACGGACAGGAAATGAAAAACTGTTTTTT
J: TRBJ1-1; D: NA; V: TRBV9; size: NA; CDR3: CASSVDISGRVNTEAFF; DNA: TGTGCCAGCAGCGTAGATATCTCGGGCAGGGTTAACACTGAAGCTTTCTTT
J: TRBJ2-3; D: TRBD1; V: TRBV5-1; size: NA; CDR3: CASSLGRGRDTQYF; DNA: TGCGCCAGCAGCTTGGGAAGGGGGCGAGATACGCAGTATTTT
J: TRBJ2-1; D: NA; V: TRBV29-1; size: NA; CDR3: CSASVNEQFF; DNA: TGCAGCGCATCGGTAAATGAGCAGTTCTTC
J: TRBJ2-3; D: NA; V: TRBV6-1; size: NA; CDR3: CASGDKTGTDTQYF; DNA: TGTGCCAGCGGTGACAAGACTGGCACAGATACGCAGTATTTT
J: TRBJ1-1; D: TRBD1; V: TRBV6-5; size: NA; CDR3: CASRRGQVNTEAFF; DNA: TGTGCCAGCCGGCGGGGACAGGTGAACACTGAAGCTTTCTTT
J: TRBJ2-7; D: NA; V: TRBV27; size: NA; CDR3: CASKQGGNEQYF; DNA: TGTGCCAGCAAACAGGGCGGTAACGAGCAGTACTTC
J: TRBJ2-1; D: TRBD2; V: TRBV3-1/TRBV3-2; size: NA; CDR3: CASSQDSLAGNDYNEQFF; DNA: TGTGCCAGCAGCCAAGATTCACTAGCGGGTAATGACTACAATGAGCAGTTCTTC
J: TRBJ2-1; D: TRBD2; V: TRBV11-3; size: NA; CDR3: CASSATSGPYNEQFF; DNA: TGTGCCAGCAGCGCCACTAGCGGACCCTACAATGAGCAGTTCTTC
J: TRBJ1-6; D: NA; V: TRBV25-1; size: NA; CDR3: CASRRRNNSPLHF; DNA: TGTGCCAGCAGGCGGAGAAATAATTCACCCCTCCACTTT
J: TRBJ2-5; D: NA; V: TRBV12-3/TRBV12-4; size: once; CDR3: CATRWGEETQYF; DNA: TGTGCCACCCGTTGGGGAGAAGAGACCCAGTACTTC
J: TRBJ2-2; D: NA; V: TRBV7-2; size: NA; CDR3: CASSLGSTNTGELFF; DNA: TGTGCCAGCAGCTTAGGGAGCACGAACACCGGGGAGCTGTTTTTT
J: TRBJ1-5; D: NA; V: TRBV7-2; size: NA; CDR3: CASSSQGYSGDQPQHF; DNA: TGTGCCAGCAGCTCGCAGGGGTACTCTGGGGATCAGCCCCAGCATTTT
J: TRBJ1-1; D: NA; V: TRBV7-9; size: NA; CDR3: CASSSPLGGERSTEAFF; DNA: TGTGCCAGCAGCTCCCCTTTGGGGGGGGAGAGGTCCACTGAAGCTTTCTTT
J: TRBJ1-3; D: NA; V: TRBV7-6; size: NA; CDR3: CASSLAGGRSSGNTIYF; DNA: TGTGCCAGCAGCTTAGCGGGGGGGAGGTCCTCTGGAAACACCATATATTTT
J: TRBJ2-1; D: NA; V: TRBV29-1; size: NA; CDR3: CSVGGASGHTYNEQFF; DNA: TGCAGCGTTGGGGGGGCTAGCGGACACACTTACAATGAGCAGTTCTTC
J: TRBJ2-1; D: NA; V: TRBV28; size: NA; CDR3: CASSLYSGYTGNEQFF; DNA: TGTGCCAGCAGTTTATATTCGGGGTACACGGGCAATGAGCAGTTCTTC
J: TRBJ2-1; D: NA; V: TRBV21-1; size: once; CDR3: CASTTSGGGPSIEQFF; DNA: TGTGCCAGCACCACAAGCGGGGGAGGGCCCTCGATTGAGCAGTTCTTC
J: TRBJ2-6; D: TRBD1; V: TRBV9; size: NA; CDR3: CASSDGQGLTGANVLTF; DNA: TGTGCCAGCAGCGACGGACAGGGCCTAACTGGGGCCAACGTCCTGACTTTC
J: TRBJ1-1; D: NA; V: TRBV27; size: NA; CDR3: CASSLSQGGMNTEAFF; DNA: TGTGCCAGCAGTTTATCGCAGGGAGGGATGAACACTGAAGCTTTCTTT
J: TRBJ2-7; D: NA; V: TRBV5-4; size: NA; CDR3: CASSLAADYEQYF; DNA: TGTGCCAGCAGCTTGGCCGCGGATTACGAGCAGTACTTC
J: TRBJ2-7; D: TRBD2; V: TRBV30; size: NA; CDR3: CAWSIGGRATYEQYF; DNA: TGTGCCTGGAGTATTGGGGGGAGGGCTACCTACGAGCAGTACTTC
J: TRBJ2-5; D: NA; V: TRBV5-1; size: once; CDR3: CASSLVGETQYF; DNA: TGCGCCAGCAGCTTGGTCGGGGAGACCCAGTACTTC
J: TRBJ2-1; D: NA; V: TRBV7-3; size: NA; CDR3: CASSLGGGPYNEQFF; DNA: TGTGCCAGCAGCTTAGGCGGTGGCCCCTACAATGAGCAGTTCTTC
J: TRBJ2-2; D: NA; V: TRBV11-3; size: NA; CDR3: CASRLGVGELFF; DNA: TGTGCCAGCAGATTGGGAGTCGGGGAGCTGTTTTTT
J: TRBJ1-1; D: NA; V: TRBV6-5; size: NA; CDR3: CAIADSGGARTEAFF; DNA: TGTGCCATCGCGGACAGCGGGGGGGCCCGGACTGAAGCTTTCTTT
J: TRBJ2-7; D: NA; V: TRBV11-2; size: NA; CDR3: CASKLGRSAYEQYF; DNA: TGTGCCAGCAAGCTTGGGCGATCTGCCTACGAGCAGTACTTC
J: TRBJ2-5; D: NA; V: TRBV5-6; size: NA; CDR3: CASREWGEAEETQYF; DNA: TGTGCCAGCAGGGAATGGGGGGAGGCGGAGGAGACCCAGTACTTC
J: TRBJ2-3; D: TRBD2; V: TRBV4-1; size: NA; CDR3: CASSQEAVAGFGTDTQYF; DNA: TGCGCCAGCAGCCAAGAAGCGGTAGCGGGATTCGGTACAGATACGCAGTATTTT
J: TRBJ2-2; D: NA; V: TRBV12-3/TRBV12-4; size: NA; CDR3: CASSLNRELFF; DNA: TGTGCCAGCAGTTTAAACAGGGAGCTGTTTTTT
J: TRBJ1-5; D: NA; V: TRBV21-1; size: NA; CDR3: CASSKGRGGPRWTQPQHF; DNA: TGTGCCAGCAGCAAAGGCAGGGGAGGGCCGAGGTGGACTCAGCCCCAGCATTTT
J: TRBJ2-1; D: TRBD2; V: TRBV14; size: NA; CDR3: CASSPPGTSGAYNEQFF; DNA: TGTGCCAGCAGCCCCCCCGGGACTAGCGGCGCCTACAATGAGCAGTTCTTC
J: TRBJ1-4; D: TRBD1; V: TRBV19; size: NA; CDR3: CASSILRSDRGVEKLFF; DNA: TGTGCCAGTAGTATCTTGCGGTCCGACAGGGGAGTGGAAAAACTGTTTTTT
J: TRBJ2-7; D: TRBD1; V: TRBV18; size: NA; CDR3: CASSSRGTDSYEQYF; DNA: TGTGCCAGCTCATCGAGAGGGACAGACTCCTACGAGCAGTACTTC